These 21 T cell receptor beta chains originate from one sample sequenced in a study of OX40 agonist ivuxolimab in advanced cancers. The repertoire was sequenced with immunoSEQ multiplex PCR; TCRdb's copy has only in-frame clones and lacks some. The sample includes roughly 100,000 clones, about nine tenths of them seen just once. The sample here was CD4+ or CD8+ T cells sorted from blood, taken in a trial of the OX40 agonist ivuxolimab. Receptors originate from an adult with an advanced solid tumor such as melanoma, head and neck, liver or kidney cancer.

This chain joins TRBV7-2 and TRBJ1-6; 8 nucleotides align to TRBD1. The CDR3 has 17 amino acids. With 3 bases clipped from V and 6 bases from J, the junction kept 10 bases outside the gene matches. Germline CDR1 SGHTA, CDR2 FQGNSA. The CDR3 sequence: CASSFGAGGGGNSPLHF. Here the CDR3 DNA reads TGTGCCAGCAGCTTTGGGGCAGGGGGCGGCGGTAATTCACCCCTCCACTTT. Together with reference TRBV7-2 and TRBJ1-6, the CDR3 gives the full variable domain: GAGVSQSPSNKVTEKGKDVELRCDPISGHTALYWYRQSLGQGLEFLIYFQGNSAPDKSGLPSDRFSAERTGGSVSTLTIQRTQQEDSAVYLCASSFGAGGGGNSPLHFGNGTRLTVT.

The chain links TRBV2 to TRBJ1-4; D gene uncertain. Trimming removed 6 bases from V and 8 bases from J, with 7 bases in between. There are 11 residues in the CDR3. Germline V lookup: CDR1 SNHLY, CDR2 FYNNEI. The CDR3 loop reads CASRGVEKLFF. The CDR3 bases are TGTGCCAGCAGGGGCGTCGAAAAACTGTTTTTT.

The gene calls are TRBV30 and TRBJ2-5; D is perhaps TRBD2 (5 bases). V was clipped by 3 bases and J by 5 bases, with 13 bases between them. There are 13 residues in the CDR3. Germline CDR1 is GTSNPN and CDR2 is SVGIG (reference sequence). The CDR3 region has the DNA TGTGCCTGGAGCGGACCAAGAGGGGAGACCCAGTACTTC. It encodes CAWSGPRGETQYF.

The chain recombines TRBV11-3 with TRBJ2-7; D is perhaps TRBD1 (5 bases). Trimming removed 5 bases from V and 6 bases from J, with 14 bases in between. Germline values: CDR1 SGHNT, CDR2 YENEEA. This CDR3 is 13 amino acids long. The CDR3 DNA sequence: TGTGCCAGCAGCGATCAGGGTAAGACCGAGCAGTACTTC. Amino acids: CASSDQGKTEQYF.

This clone has only one observation. V is TRBV7-2 and J is TRBJ1-5, with a tentative D call TRBD1 (5 bases). Germline V gene sequence: CDR1 SGHTA, CDR2 FQGNSA. The CDR3 length is 16 residues. The germline V and J ends were trimmed by 2 bases and 4 bases, with 15 bases remaining between them. The DNA of the CDR3 is TGTGCCAGCAGCTTACTAAGGGGCGCGGGGAATCAGCCCCAGCATTTT. This translates into CASSLLRGAGNQPQHF.

The genes are TRBV5-1 and TRBJ2-7, with D unclear. Per germline, CDR1 SGHRS and CDR2 YFSETQ. This CDR3 comprises 13 residues. Between the trimmed V and J ends, which lost 0 bases and 9 bases, there was a span of 13 bases. CDR3 sequence: CASSLDYLGWQYF. Here the CDR3 DNA reads TGCGCCAGCAGCTTGGACTATCTGGGTTGGCAGTACTTC. Complete variable domain (other parts from reference TRBV5-1 and TRBJ2-7): KAGVTQTPRYLIKTRGQQVTLSCSPISGHRSVSWYQQTPGQGLQFLFEYFSETQRNKGNFPGRFSGRQFSNSRSEMNVSTLELGDSALYLCASSLDYLGWQYFGPGTRLTVT.

This clone has a handful of counts. The V and J genes are TRBV19 and TRBJ1-6; 7 bases fit TRBD1. Trimming took 3 bases from V and 6 from J; bases not matched to a gene: 5. Germline V lookup: CDR1 LNHDA, CDR2 SQIVND (reference sequence). The CDR3 is made up of 15 amino acids. CDR3 sequence: CASSIRDRTNSPLHF. The CDR3 region has the DNA TGTGCCAGTAGTATCAGGGACAGAACTAATTCACCCCTCCACTTT.

In this sample, this clone turned up a few times. The V call is TRBV5-4, the J call TRBJ2-3, with 12 positions matching TRBD2. Germline CDR1 reads SGHNT; CDR2 reads YYREEE (reference sequence). V was clipped by 3 bases and J by 2 bases; unmatched bases: 7. This CDR3 region has 17 residues. The CDR3 sequence is CASSSVGTSGFTDTQYF. DNA of the CDR3: TGTGCCAGCAGCTCAGTCGGGACTAGCGGGTTCACAGATACGCAGTATTTT.

CDR3 amino acids: CASSLGRARETQYF. Here the CDR3 DNA reads TGTGCCAGCAGCTTAGGCAGGGCTAGGGAGACCCAGTACTTC. J is TRBJ2-5 and V is TRBV7-2, with a possible D match to TRBD1 (5 bases). There are 14 residues in the CDR3. The germline V gene has CDR1 SGHTA and CDR2 FQGNSA. Trimming removed 1 base at V and 5 bases at J, with 11 bases between.

The chain links TRBV11-3 to TRBJ2-3, with a possible D match to TRBD2 (6 bases). V lost 1 base and J lost 2, with 10 bases in between. The CDR3 has 15 amino acids. Germline values: CDR1 SGHNT, CDR2 YENEEA. The CDR3 spells CASSLGRDFTDTQYF. The CDR3 region has the DNA TGTGCCAGCAGCTTAGGGCGGGATTTCACAGATACGCAGTATTTT.

The chain carries TRBV11-2 and TRBJ1-6; 7 bases fit TRBD1. Germline V gives CDR1 SGHAT, CDR2 FQNNGV. CDR3 length: 16 residues. J was trimmed by 6 bases and V by 5 bases; bases with no gene match: 10. DNA of the CDR3: TGTGCCAGCAGCGCTCAGACAGGGTTTGGTAATTCACCCCTCCACTTT. Protein product: CASSAQTGFGNSPLHF.

The chain joins TRBV12-5 to TRBJ2-7, with a weak D call TRBD1 (5 bases). The CDR3 spans 14 residues. Deletions cut 1 base from V and 3 bases from J, with 10 bases between. Germline V gives CDR1 LGHNT, CDR2 FRNRAP. CDR3: CASGLGQRFYEQYF. The CDR3 bases are TGTGCTAGTGGTTTGGGACAGCGATTCTACGAGCAGTACTTC.

V gene TRBV27 combines with J gene TRBJ2-7, with TRBD1 matching over 8 bases. The germline gives CDR1 MNHEY, CDR2 SMNVEV (reference sequence). The CDR3 has 14 residues. J lost 7 bases, V lost 5 bases, and 10 bases had no gene match. The chain's CDR3 is CASSHPRGLGEQYF. The CDR3, as DNA: TGTGCCAGCAGTCACCCCAGGGGGCTCGGTGAGCAGTACTTC.

This clone was recorded only once. The chain has TRBV4-3 and TRBJ1-2; 10 positions agree with TRBD1. CDR1 is LGHNA and CDR2 is YSLEER in the germline V gene. This CDR3 spans 16 amino acids. Losses at the gene ends were 0 bases for V and 6 bases for J; bases not matched to a gene: 7. The CDR3 loop is CASSQDPRDRGDGYTF. The CDR3 DNA follows: TGCGCCAGCAGCCAAGATCCCCGGGACAGGGGAGATGGCTACACCTTC.

The chain is built from TRBV7-9 and TRBJ2-7; D is tentatively TRBD1 or TRBD2 (5 bases each). CDR3 length: 16 amino acids. Trimming stripped 5 bases from V and 0 bases from J, with 17 bases between. Germline V CDR1 and CDR2: SEHNR, FQNEAQ (reference sequence). CDR3 sequence reads: CASSTARGRSSYEQYF. Here the CDR3 DNA reads TGTGCCAGCAGCACAGCTCGGGGCAGAAGCTCCTACGAGCAGTACTTC.

In regard to this clone: An end of the junction differs from the germline gene, which may be a read error. The V gene is TRBV2, the J gene TRBJ2-3, with 8 bases fitting TRBD1. Germline V gene data show CDR1 as SNHLY and CDR2 as FYNNEI. This CDR3 is built from 17 residues. DNA of the CDR3: TGTACCAGCAGTGAGGAGACCAGGGGGCGAGGGACAGATACGCAGTATTTT. It yields the protein CTSSEETRGRGTDTQYF.

This sequence joins TRBV11-2 and TRBJ2-1; D gene uncertain. V was clipped by 0 bases and J by 11 bases, with 17 bases between them. Germline assignment: CDR1 SGHAT and CDR2 FQNNGV. The CDR3 contains 15 residues. CDR3 loop: CASSLDGRQIFQQFF. The CDR3 DNA is TGTGCCAGCAGCTTAGATGGTAGGCAGATTTTTCAGCAGTTCTTC.

The chain has TRBV27 and TRBJ2-7; possibly TRBD1 for D (6 bases). The CDR3 runs 15 residues. The germline V gene encodes CDR1 MNHEY and CDR2 SMNVEV (reference sequence). V was pared by 6 bases and J by 3 bases, with 18 bases between. The CDR3 reads CASRPQGTRRYEQYF. CDR3 in DNA: TGTGCCAGCAGGCCACAGGGCACCCGACGCTACGAGCAGTACTTC.

This chain connects TRBV19 to TRBJ1-1; no reliable D call. V was trimmed by 5 bases and J by 4 bases, leaving 14 bases between them. CDR3 size: 14 residues. Germline V CDR1 and CDR2: LNHDA, SQIVND (reference sequence). The CDR3 DNA follows: TGTGCCAGTAGTCCCCTAGGGAGAGGCACTGAAGCTTTCTTT. Translation gives CASSPLGRGTEAFF.

The chain links TRBV6-5 to TRBJ1-5; D ambiguous. The CDR3 length is 13 residues. CDR1 is MNHEY and CDR2 is SVGAGI in the germline V gene. V dropped 2 bases and J dropped 7 bases, with 9 bases sitting between them. The CDR3 nucleotides are TGTGCCAGCAGTTACAGCAGAGCACAGCCCCAGCATTTT. Translated: CASSYSRAQPQHF.

This clone was observed a handful of times. J is TRBJ2-7 and V is TRBV6-5; D is undetermined. The V end lost 6 bases, the J end lost 4 bases, and 19 bases lay between the germline ends. Germline V gene lookup returns CDR1 MNHEY and CDR2 SVGAGI. CDR3 length equals 15 residues. The CDR3 bases are TGTGCCAGCAGACCATCATTACCGGGTCTTTACGAGCAGTACTTC. It specifies CASRPSLPGLYEQYF.